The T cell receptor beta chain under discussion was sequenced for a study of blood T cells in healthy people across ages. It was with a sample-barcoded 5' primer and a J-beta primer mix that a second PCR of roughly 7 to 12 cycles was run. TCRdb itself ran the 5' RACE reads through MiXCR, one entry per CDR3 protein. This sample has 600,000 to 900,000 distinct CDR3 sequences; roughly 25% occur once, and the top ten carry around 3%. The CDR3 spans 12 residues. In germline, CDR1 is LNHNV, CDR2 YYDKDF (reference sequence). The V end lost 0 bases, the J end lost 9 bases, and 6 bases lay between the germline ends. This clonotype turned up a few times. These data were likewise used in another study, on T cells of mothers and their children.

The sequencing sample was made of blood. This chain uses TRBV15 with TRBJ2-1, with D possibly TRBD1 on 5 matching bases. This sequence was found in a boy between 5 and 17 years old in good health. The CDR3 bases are TGTGCCACCAGCAGAGAAGGGGTTGAGCAGTTCTTC. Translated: CATSREGVEQFF. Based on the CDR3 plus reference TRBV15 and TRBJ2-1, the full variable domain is DAMVIQNPRYQVTQFGKPVTLSCSQTLNHNVMYWYQQKSSQAPKLLFHYYDKDFNNEADTPDNFQSRRPNTSFCFLDIRSPGLGDTAMYLCATSREGVEQFFGPGTRLTVL.